The table lists the clone carrying this T cell receptor (beta chain) with many counts. A single record per CDR3 protein comes from TCRdb applying MiXCR to the multiplex PCR reads. This table has around 130,000 distinct CDR3 sequences, about 20% appearing once. This sample is drawn from a study of breast tumors, draining lymph nodes, adjacent tissues. Axillary draining lymph nodes of breast cancer patients supplied the node samples. The sequencing input was axillary lymph node tissue. This receptor was identified in a female donor with breast cancer. Some clones in this sample may be carry-over from other donors' samples.

Here the CDR3 DNA reads TGTGCCAGCAGCCCAAGCTTTCGATCACCCCTCCACTTT. Translation: CASSPSFRSPLHF. V usage is TRBV3-1 and J usage is TRBJ1-6; D remains unclear. Trimming stripped 4 bases from V and 10 bases from J, with 11 bases between. CDR3 length: 13 residues. Germline V CDR1 and CDR2: LGHDT, YNNKEL (reference sequence). Variable domain in full (rest from reference TRBV3-1 and TRBJ1-6): DTAVSQTPKYLVTQMGNDKSIKCEQNLGHDTMYWYKQDSKKFLKIMFSYNNKELIINETVPNRFSPKSPDKAHLNLHINSLELGDSAVYFCASSPSFRSPLHFGNGTRLTVT.